The 5 T cell receptor beta chains below were found in one sample sequenced in a study of blood T cells in healthy people across ages. Using a J-beta primer mix together with a sample-barcoded 5' primer, a second PCR was run for roughly 6 to 12 cycles. Each CDR3 protein is one row after TCRdb ran MiXCR on the 5' RACE reads. This table holds 550,000 to 750,000 distinct CDR3 sequences, around 21% found once. Sequenced: blood. The receptors were gathered from a man between 70 and 80 years old in good health.

The chain couples TRBV3-1 to TRBJ2-1; no clear D. The V and J ends lost 2 bases and 15 bases respectively, with 17 bases between them. Germline values: CDR1 LGHDT, CDR2 YNNKEL (reference sequence). The CDR3 totals 13 residues. CDR3 bases: TGTGCCAGCAGCCAACAGCCTACTGGTCAGCGGTTCTTC. This codes for CASSQQPTGQRFF.

The chain links TRBV12-3 or TRBV12-4 to TRBJ1-4, with D uncertain. The CDR3 runs to 15 residues. V lost 0 bases, J lost 8 bases, and 13 bases lay in between. CDR3 DNA sequence: TGTGCCAGCAGTTTAGCCGATATAACGTTGGAAAAACTGTTTTTT. As protein: CASSLADITLEKLFF.

This rearrangement joins TRBV7-8 to TRBJ1-1; maybe TRBD1 (5 bases). Germline V gene sequence: CDR1 SGHVS, CDR2 FQNEAQ. This CDR3 spans 14 amino acids. V was cut by 7 bases and J by 0 bases, with 12 bases left in between. CDR3: CASIFGTVNTEAFF. In nucleotides, the CDR3 is TGTGCCAGCATCTTTGGGACGGTGAACACTGAAGCTTTCTTT.

This clonotype was observed a handful of times. This rearrangement joins TRBV2 to TRBJ2-7; perhaps TRBD2 as D (6 bases). Between the trimmed V and J ends, which lost 7 bases and 2 bases, there was a span of 15 bases. The CDR3 totals 14 residues. The V gene's germline CDR1 is SNHLY and CDR2 FYNNEI. The CDR3 here is CASTQESGAYEQYF. The DNA for the CDR3 is TGTGCCAGCACCCAAGAATCGGGGGCCTACGAGCAGTACTTC. Variable domain in full (rest from reference TRBV2 and TRBJ2-7): EPEVTQTPSHQVTQMGQEVILRCVPISNHLYFYWYRQILGQKVEFLVSFYNNEISEKSEIFDDQFSVERPDGSNFTLKIRSTKLEDSAMYFCASTQESGAYEQYFGPGTRLTVT.

As regards this clonotype: A read error may be the cause here, since a much bigger clone is one base away. The chain uses TRBV7-3 and TRBJ2-2; 9 bases align to TRBD2. Germline CDR1 and CDR2: SGHTA and FQGTGA. The CDR3 is 17 amino acids. The CDR3 sequence: CASSLTGGRANTGEPFF. In nucleotides, the CDR3 is TGTGCCAGCAGCTTAACGGGCGGGAGGGCCAACACCGGGGAGCCGTTTTTT.